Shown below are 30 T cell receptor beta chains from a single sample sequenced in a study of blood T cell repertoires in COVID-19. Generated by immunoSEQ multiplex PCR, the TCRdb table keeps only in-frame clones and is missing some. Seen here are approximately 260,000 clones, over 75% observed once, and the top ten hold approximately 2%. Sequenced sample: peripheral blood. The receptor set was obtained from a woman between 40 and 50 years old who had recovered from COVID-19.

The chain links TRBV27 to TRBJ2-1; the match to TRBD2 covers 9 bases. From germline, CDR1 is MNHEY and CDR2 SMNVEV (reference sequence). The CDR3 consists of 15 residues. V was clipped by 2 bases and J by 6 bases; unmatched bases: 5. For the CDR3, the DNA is TGTGCCAGCAGTTTAGGGACTAGCTGGGGCAATGAGCAGTTCTTC. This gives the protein CASSLGTSWGNEQFF.

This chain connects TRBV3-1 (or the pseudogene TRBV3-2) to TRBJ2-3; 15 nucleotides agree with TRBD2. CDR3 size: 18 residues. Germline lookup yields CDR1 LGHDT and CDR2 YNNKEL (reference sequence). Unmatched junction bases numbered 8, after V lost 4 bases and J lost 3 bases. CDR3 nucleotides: TGTGCCAGCAGCCCTAGGACTAGCGGGGGGGCGGGGACAGATACGCAGTATTTT. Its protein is CASSPRTSGGAGTDTQYF.

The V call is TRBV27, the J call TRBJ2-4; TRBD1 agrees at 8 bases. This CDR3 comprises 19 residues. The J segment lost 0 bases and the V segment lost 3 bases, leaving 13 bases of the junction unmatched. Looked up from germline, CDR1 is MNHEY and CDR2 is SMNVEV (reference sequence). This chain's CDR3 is CASSFRGPTQRLAKNIQYF. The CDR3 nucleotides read TGTGCCAGCAGTTTCAGGGGGCCGACGCAACGGCTAGCCAAAAACATTCAGTACTTC.

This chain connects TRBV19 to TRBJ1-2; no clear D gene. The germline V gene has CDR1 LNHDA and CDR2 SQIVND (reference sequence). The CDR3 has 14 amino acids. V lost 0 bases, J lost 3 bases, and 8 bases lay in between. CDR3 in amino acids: CASSIERGHYGYTF. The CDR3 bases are TGTGCCAGTAGTATAGAACGGGGTCACTATGGCTACACCTTC.

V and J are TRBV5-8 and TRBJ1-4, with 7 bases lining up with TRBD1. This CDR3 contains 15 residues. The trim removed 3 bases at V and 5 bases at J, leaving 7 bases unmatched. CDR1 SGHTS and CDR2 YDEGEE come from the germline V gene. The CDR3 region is CASSSYRGSNEKLFF. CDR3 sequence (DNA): TGTGCCAGCAGCTCATACAGGGGAAGCAATGAAAAACTGTTTTTT.

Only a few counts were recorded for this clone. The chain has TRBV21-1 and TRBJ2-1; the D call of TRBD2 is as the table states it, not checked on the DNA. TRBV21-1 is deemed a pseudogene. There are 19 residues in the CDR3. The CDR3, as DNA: TGTGCCAGCAGCAAATGGAGGCGGGGGGACTTTAAACCCTACAATGAGCAGTTCTTC. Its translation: CASSKWRRGDFKPYNEQFF.

In DNA, the CDR3 is TGTGCCAGCAGCCAGGAGGGGCTAAATCACAATGAGCAGTTCTTC. This sequence encodes CASSQEGLNHNEQFF. The chain recombines TRBV3-1 (or the pseudogene TRBV3-2) with TRBJ2-1; D may be TRBD2 (6 bases). Germline V gives CDR1 LGHDT, CDR2 YNNKEL (reference sequence). This CDR3 is 15 amino acids long. The V end lost 3 bases, the J end lost 5 bases, and 14 bases lay between the germline ends.

In DNA, the CDR3 is TGTGCCAGCAGCTTAACTTCCCTAGCGGGAATGAGTGAGACCCAGTACTTC. As protein: CASSLTSLAGMSETQYF. V and J are TRBV7-2 and TRBJ2-5, with TRBD2 matching over 9 bases. With V trimmed by 2 bases and J by 5 bases, 12 bases remained unmatched. Germline CDR1 reads SGHTA; CDR2 reads FQGNSA. The CDR3 totals 17 residues.

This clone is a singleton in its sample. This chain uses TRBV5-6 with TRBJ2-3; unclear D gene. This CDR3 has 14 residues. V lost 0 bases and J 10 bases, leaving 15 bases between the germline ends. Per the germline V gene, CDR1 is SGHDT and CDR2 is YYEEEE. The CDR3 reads CASSLGRAREAQYF. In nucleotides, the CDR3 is TGTGCCAGCAGCTTGGGGCGAGCTAGAGAAGCGCAGTATTTT.

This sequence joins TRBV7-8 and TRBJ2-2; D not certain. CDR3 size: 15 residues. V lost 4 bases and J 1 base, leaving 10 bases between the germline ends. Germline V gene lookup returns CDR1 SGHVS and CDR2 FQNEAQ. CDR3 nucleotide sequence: TGTGCCAGCAGCTCCCGACAAGTGAACACCGGGGAGCTGTTTTTT. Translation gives CASSSRQVNTGELFF.

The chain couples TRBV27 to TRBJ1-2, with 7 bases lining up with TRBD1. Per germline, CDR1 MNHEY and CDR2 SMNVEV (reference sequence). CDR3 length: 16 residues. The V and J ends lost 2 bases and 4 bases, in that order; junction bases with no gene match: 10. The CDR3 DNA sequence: TGTGCCAGCAGTTTACTTTCCCGACAGGGCCCCTATGGCTACACCTTC. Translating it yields CASSLLSRQGPYGYTF.

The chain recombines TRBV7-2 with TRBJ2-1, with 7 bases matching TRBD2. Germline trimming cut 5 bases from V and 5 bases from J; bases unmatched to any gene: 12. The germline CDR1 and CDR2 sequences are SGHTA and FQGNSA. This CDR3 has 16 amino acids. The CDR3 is CASSPSAGTIHNEQFF. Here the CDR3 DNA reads TGTGCCAGCAGCCCCTCAGCGGGGACCATTCACAATGAGCAGTTCTTC.

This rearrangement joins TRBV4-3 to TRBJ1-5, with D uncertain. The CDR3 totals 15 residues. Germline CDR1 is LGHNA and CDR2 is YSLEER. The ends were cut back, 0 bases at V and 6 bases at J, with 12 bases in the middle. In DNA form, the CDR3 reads TGCGCCAGCAGCCAAGAGGTGCCTGAGGGTCAGCCCCAGCATTTT. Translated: CASSQEVPEGQPQHF.

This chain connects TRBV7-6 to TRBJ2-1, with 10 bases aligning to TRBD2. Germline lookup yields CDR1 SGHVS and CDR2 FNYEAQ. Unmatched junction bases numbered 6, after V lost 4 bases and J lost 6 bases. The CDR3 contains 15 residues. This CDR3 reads CASSYLAGAGNEQFF. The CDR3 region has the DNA TGTGCCAGCAGCTACCTAGCGGGAGCCGGCAATGAGCAGTTCTTC.

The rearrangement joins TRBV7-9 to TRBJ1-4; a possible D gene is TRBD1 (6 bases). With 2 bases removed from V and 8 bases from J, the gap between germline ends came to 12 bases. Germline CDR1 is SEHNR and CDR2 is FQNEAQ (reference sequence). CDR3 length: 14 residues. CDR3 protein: CASSLYGQGEKLFF. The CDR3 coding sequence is TGTGCCAGCAGCTTATATGGTCAGGGGGAAAAACTGTTTTTT.

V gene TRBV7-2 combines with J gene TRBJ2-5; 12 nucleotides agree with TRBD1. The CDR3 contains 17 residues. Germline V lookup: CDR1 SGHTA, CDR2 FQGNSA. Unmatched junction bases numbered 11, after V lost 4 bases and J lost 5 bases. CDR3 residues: CASSSGTGGFSAETQYF. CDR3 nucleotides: TGTGCCAGCAGCTCCGGGACAGGGGGCTTTTCTGCCGAGACCCAGTACTTC.

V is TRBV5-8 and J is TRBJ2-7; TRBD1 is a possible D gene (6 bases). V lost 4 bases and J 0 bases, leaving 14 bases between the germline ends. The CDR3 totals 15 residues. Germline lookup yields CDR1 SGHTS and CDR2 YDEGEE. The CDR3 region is CASSPWGQSSYEQYF. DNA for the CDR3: TGTGCCAGCAGCCCCTGGGGGCAGAGCTCCTACGAGCAGTACTTC.

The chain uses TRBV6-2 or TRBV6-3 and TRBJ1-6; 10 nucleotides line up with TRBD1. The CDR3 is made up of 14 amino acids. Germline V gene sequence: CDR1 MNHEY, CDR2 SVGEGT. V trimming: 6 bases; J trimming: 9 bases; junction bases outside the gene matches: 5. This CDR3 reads CASSRGQGTSPLHF. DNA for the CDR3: TGTGCCAGCAGCCGGGGACAGGGGACTTCACCCCTCCACTTT.

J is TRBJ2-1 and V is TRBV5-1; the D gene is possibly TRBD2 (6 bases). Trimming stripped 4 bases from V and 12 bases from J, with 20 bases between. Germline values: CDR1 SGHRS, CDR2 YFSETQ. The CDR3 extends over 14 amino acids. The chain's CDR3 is CASSPHWGDGGQFF. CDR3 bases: TGCGCCAGCAGCCCGCACTGGGGGGACGGGGGGCAGTTCTTC.

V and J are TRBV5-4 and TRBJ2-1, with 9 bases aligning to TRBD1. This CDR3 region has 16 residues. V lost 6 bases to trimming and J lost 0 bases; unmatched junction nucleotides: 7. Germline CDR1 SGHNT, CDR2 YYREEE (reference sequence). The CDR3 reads CASINRGHSSYNEQFF. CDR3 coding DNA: TGTGCCAGCATAAACAGGGGGCACAGCTCCTACAATGAGCAGTTCTTC.

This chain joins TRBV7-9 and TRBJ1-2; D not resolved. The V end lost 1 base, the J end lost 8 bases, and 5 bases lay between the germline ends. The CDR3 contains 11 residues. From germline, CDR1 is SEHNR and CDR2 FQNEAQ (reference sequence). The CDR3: CASSLGAGYTF. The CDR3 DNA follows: TGTGCCAGCAGCTTAGGGGCAGGCTACACCTTC.

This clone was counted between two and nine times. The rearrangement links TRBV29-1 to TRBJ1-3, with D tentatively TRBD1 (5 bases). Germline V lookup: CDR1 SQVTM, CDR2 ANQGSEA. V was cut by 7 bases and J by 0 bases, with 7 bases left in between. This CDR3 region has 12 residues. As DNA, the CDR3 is TGCAGCGCCACAGGCTCTGGAAACACCATATATTTT. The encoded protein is CSATGSGNTIYF. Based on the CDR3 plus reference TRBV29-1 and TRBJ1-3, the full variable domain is SAVISQKPSRDICQRGTSLTIQCQVDSQVTMMFWYRQQPGQSLTLIATANQGSEATYESGFVIDKFPISRPNLTFSTLTVSNMSPEDSSIYLCSATGSGNTIYFGEGSWLTVV.

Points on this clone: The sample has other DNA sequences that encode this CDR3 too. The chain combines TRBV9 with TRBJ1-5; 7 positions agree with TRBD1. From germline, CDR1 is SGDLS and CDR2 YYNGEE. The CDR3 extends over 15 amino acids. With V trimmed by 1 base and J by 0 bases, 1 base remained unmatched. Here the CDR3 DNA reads TGTGCCAGCAGCGTAACAGGGGATAGCAATCAGCCCCAGCATTTT. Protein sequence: CASSVTGDSNQPQHF.

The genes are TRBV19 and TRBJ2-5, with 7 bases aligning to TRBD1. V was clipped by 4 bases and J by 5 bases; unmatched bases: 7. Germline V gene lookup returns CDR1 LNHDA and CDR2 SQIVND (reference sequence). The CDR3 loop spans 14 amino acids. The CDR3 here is CASSTRQGRETQYF. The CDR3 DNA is TGTGCCAGTAGTACTCGACAGGGTAGGGAGACCCAGTACTTC.

CDR3 loop: CASSRVSPGELFF. CDR3 bases: TGCGCCAGCAGCCGAGTATCCCCCGGGGAGCTGTTTTTT. The chain is built from TRBV5-1 and TRBJ2-2; no clear D. Trimming removed 4 bases from V and 6 bases from J, with 10 bases in between. Germline V gene sequence: CDR1 SGHRS, CDR2 YFSETQ. The CDR3 is made up of 13 amino acids. Using reference TRBV5-1 and TRBJ2-2 for the parts outside the CDR3, the full variable domain is KAGVTQTPRYLIKTRGQQVTLSCSPISGHRSVSWYQQTPGQGLQFLFEYFSETQRNKGNFPGRFSGRQFSNSRSEMNVSTLELGDSALYLCASSRVSPGELFFGEGSRLTVL.

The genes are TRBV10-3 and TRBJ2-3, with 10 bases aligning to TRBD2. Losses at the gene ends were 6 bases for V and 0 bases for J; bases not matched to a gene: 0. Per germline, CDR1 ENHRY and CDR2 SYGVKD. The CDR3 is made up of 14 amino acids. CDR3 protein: CAIRTSGSTDTQYF. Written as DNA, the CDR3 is TGTGCCATCAGGACTAGCGGGAGCACAGATACGCAGTATTTT.

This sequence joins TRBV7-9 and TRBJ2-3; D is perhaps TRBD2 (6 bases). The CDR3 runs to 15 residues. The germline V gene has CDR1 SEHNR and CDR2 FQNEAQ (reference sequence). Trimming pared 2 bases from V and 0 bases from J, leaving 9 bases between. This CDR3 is CASSLRETSTDTQYF. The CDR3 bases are TGTGCCAGCAGCTTACGGGAGACTAGCACAGATACGCAGTATTTT.

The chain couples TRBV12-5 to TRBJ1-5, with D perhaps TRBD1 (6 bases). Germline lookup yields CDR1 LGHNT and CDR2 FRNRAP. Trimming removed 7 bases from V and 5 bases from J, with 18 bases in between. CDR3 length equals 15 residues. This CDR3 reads CASAPMGAAYQPQHF. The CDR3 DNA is TGTGCTAGTGCCCCGATGGGGGCAGCCTATCAGCCCCAGCATTTT.

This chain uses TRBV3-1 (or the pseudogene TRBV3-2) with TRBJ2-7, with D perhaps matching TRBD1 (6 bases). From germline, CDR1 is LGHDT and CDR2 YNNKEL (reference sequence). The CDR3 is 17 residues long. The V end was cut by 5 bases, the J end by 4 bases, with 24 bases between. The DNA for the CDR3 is TGTGCCAGCAGCGACGGGGTCCGGGACAAGTTTTATTACGAGCAGTACTTC. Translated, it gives CASSDGVRDKFYYEQYF.

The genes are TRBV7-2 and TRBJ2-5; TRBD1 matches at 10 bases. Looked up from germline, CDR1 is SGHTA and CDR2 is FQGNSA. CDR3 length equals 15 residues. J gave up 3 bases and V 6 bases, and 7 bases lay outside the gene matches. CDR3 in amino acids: CASSSLGTGEETQYF. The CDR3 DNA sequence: TGTGCCAGCAGTTCTCTTGGGACAGGGGAAGAGACCCAGTACTTC.